This T cell receptor (beta chain) was captured in a study of shared clonotypes between healthy human individuals. Study at large: Per-donor plates numbered three CD4 naive, three CD4 memory, two CD8 naive and one CD8 memory.

Profiled with immunoSEQ multiplex PCR; TCRdb holds only in-frame clones, not every one. The table records hundreds of thousands of clones, about three quarters of them present only once. Between the trimmed V and J ends, which lost 7 bases and 3 bases, there was a span of 16 bases. Germline V gives CDR1 MNHEY, CDR2 SVGAGI. The CDR3 covers 14 residues. The clonotype originates from a woman younger than 45 in good health. The rearrangement joins TRBV6-5 to TRBJ2-7; D may correspond to TRBD1 or TRBD2 (6 bases each). The material sequenced was memory CD4+ T cells sorted from blood. Subset noted: CD45RA-negative fraction. Here the CDR3 reads CASTRTEGVYEQYF. In nucleotides, the CDR3 is TGTGCCAGCACCCGGACGGAGGGGGTCTACGAGCAGTACTTC.